The sequence of this T cell receptor beta chain was determined in a study of primary melanoma T cells and metastatic recurrence (dated by TCRdb to the early 2020s). With regard to the full study: The cohort was made up of about 210 primary melanomas of stage T2 to T4, with thickness greater than 1 mm. Whether T-cell fraction and T-cell repertoire clonality in primary melanoma tumors predicted patient outcome was tested in the study. The sequencing-derived T-cell fraction was compared with histopathological grading of tumor-infiltrating lymphocytes. The T-cell fraction measured by TCR beta sequencing was weighed against progression-free survival, the clinical outcome chosen for the comparison.

Study-level results and caveats: An effective T-cell-mediated antitumor response in primary melanoma was presented by the authors only as a suggestion rather than as a demonstrated mechanism. Regardless of nodal disease, mitotic rate or ulceration status, a T-cell fraction above 20% appeared to be protective. Adding T-cell fraction to tumor thickness reportedly improved progression-free survival prediction more than adding any other histopathological variable. Progression-free survival was reportedly predicted by the tumor T-cell fraction independently of age, mitotic rate, ulceration and thickness.

At the junction V is shortened by 6 bases and J by 0 bases, with 18 bases in between. The germline V gene sets CDR1 to MNHGY and CDR2 to SAAAGT. The cysteine opens and the phenylalanine closes a CDR3 of 16 amino acids. Only the CDR3 region is kept as DNA, spanning 48 bases read in frame from base 1. Each patient's primary melanoma had been surgically resected and was viewed as potentially curable, though still at risk of metastatic recurrence. Library prep was done by the immunoSEQ multiplex PCR assay. Primary melanoma tumor tissue underwent high-throughput sequencing of the T-cell receptor beta chain. Turning to the authors' computational methods: TCRB CDR3 sharing between samples and the distribution of insertions and deletions were included in the repertoire analyses. The predictive value of the T-cell fraction was ranked against histopathological variables by a gradient-boosted model. Here the immuneACCESS table is served through TCRdb, limited to in-frame sequences with V and J called. Missing clones are a known gap in these copies; in checked studies unresolved V genes cover under half, and the rest lacks a known reason. V and J calls and clone size are copied from that table; D and trimming were computed from the DNA. Counted in this sample were 1,500 to 2,000 clones; 77% of them appeared once. The biggest ten clones account for about a third of the sample.

This clone is considered hyperexpanded (1% or more). Its antigen specificity is not known. No much larger clonotype is one base removed from it; base qualities were not supplied. The sequence was collected from a human donor with melanoma. The specimen sequenced was melanoma tumor tissue. In this chain, TRBV6-8 is recombined with TRBJ2-7; the D gene may be TRBD1 or TRBD2, since each aligns over 7 bases. CDR3 region: CASSPDGGTASYEQYF. The DNA sequence follows: TGTGCCAGCAGCCCCGACGGGGGGACAGCCTCCTACGAGCAGTACTTC.